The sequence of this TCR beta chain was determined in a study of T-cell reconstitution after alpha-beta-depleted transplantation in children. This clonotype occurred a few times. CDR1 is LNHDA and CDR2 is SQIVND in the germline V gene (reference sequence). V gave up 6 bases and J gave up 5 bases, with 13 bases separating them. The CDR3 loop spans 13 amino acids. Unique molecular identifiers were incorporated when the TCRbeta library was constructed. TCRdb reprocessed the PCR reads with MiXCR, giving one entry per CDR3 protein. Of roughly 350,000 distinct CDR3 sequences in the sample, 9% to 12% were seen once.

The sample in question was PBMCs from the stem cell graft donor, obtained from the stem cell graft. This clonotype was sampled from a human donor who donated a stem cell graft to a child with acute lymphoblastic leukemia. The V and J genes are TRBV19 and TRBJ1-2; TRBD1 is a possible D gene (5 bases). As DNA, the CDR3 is TGTGCCAGTAGCCCGGCAGGGTATTATGGCTACACCTTC. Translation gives CASSPAGYYGYTF. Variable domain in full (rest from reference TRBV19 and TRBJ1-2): DGGITQSPKYLFRKEGQNVTLSCEQNLNHDAMYWYRQDPGQGLRLIYYSQIVNDFQKGDIAEGYSVSREKKESFPLTVTSAQKNPTAFYLCASSPAGYYGYTFGSGTRLTVV.